Detailed here is one T cell receptor beta chain. The sample originates from a study of blood T cell repertoires in COVID-19. Study context: Spain, Italy and the United States supplied samples that represented acute and convalescent COVID-19.

In the study's own analysis: How many nucleated cells were present was estimated from reference gene primer amplification. Sequencing used immunoSEQ multiplex PCR; TCRdb keeps in-frame clones, though not all of them. V and J calls and clone size are as listed in that table; D and trimming were resolved from the DNA. In the table there are around 220,000 clones, roughly 86% of which are singletons. Recruited during active infection, patients (from Seattle) were subsequently followed longitudinally. The CDR3 is 15 amino acids. Per germline, CDR1 MDHEN and CDR2 SYDVKM. The V and J ends lost 8 bases and 2 bases, in that order; junction bases with no gene match: 9.

The specimen sequenced was peripheral blood. The clonotype comes from a woman aged 50 to 65 with COVID-19, enrolled during active disease. J is TRBJ2-7 and V is TRBV28, with TRBD2 identical over 10 bases. The CDR3 is CASCSLAGVTYEQYF. CDR3 in DNA: TGTGCCAGCTGCAGTCTAGCGGGGGTTACCTACGAGCAGTACTTC. Supplemented by reference TRBV28 and TRBJ2-7, the full variable domain reads DVKVTQSSRYLVKRTGEKVFLECVQDMDHENMFWYRQDPGLGLRLIYFSYDVKMKEKGDIPEGYSVSREKKERFSLILESASTNQTSMYLCASCSLAGVTYEQYFGPGTRLTVT.